The next 30 T cell receptor beta chains were all read from a single sample in a study of blood T cell repertoires in COVID-19. Profiling relied on immunoSEQ multiplex PCR, and the TCRdb table lists in-frame clones only, not all of them. Of a few hundred thousand clones listed, 70% to 75% are singletons. Sequences were obtained from peripheral blood. These receptors originate from a woman older than 75 with acute or convalescent COVID-19.

The chain uses TRBV2 and TRBJ1-5; D unresolved. This CDR3 comprises 14 residues. The germline V and J ends were trimmed by 4 bases and 5 bases, with 12 bases remaining between them. From germline, CDR1 is SNHLY and CDR2 FYNNEI. The CDR3: CASSGRGAHQPQHF. For the CDR3, the DNA is TGTGCCAGCAGTGGGCGGGGAGCCCATCAGCCCCAGCATTTT.

This rearrangement joins TRBV7-2 to TRBJ2-7; D gene ambiguous. This CDR3 contains 13 residues. V lost 2 bases, J lost 3 bases, and 8 bases lay in between. CDR1 SGHTA and CDR2 FQGNSA come from the germline V gene. The CDR3 DNA reads TGTGCCAGCAGCTTAATATATCTCTACGAGCAGTACTTC. Amino acid sequence: CASSLIYLYEQYF. Full variable domain (missing parts from reference TRBV7-2 and TRBJ2-7): GAGVSQSPSNKVTEKGKDVELRCDPISGHTALYWYRQSLGQGLEFLIYFQGNSAPDKSGLPSDRFSAERTGGSVSTLTIQRTQQEDSAVYLCASSLIYLYEQYFGPGTRLTVT.

This chain uses TRBV2 with TRBJ2-7, with a tentative D call TRBD1 (7 bases). Per germline, CDR1 SNHLY and CDR2 FYNNEI. This CDR3 is 14 amino acids long. Trimming left V 6 bases short and J 2 bases short, with 14 bases between. The CDR3 sequence: CASSGQGGTYEQYF. CDR3 nucleotide sequence: TGTGCCAGCAGCGGTCAGGGGGGCACCTACGAGCAGTACTTC.

J is TRBJ2-3 and V is TRBV18; a possible D gene is TRBD1 (5 bases). The CDR3 consists of 12 residues. In germline, CDR1 is KGHSH, CDR2 LQKENI. Trimming cost V 3 bases and J 5 bases, with 6 bases left between them. This CDR3 is CASSPQGDTQYF. For the CDR3, the DNA is TGTGCCAGCTCACCTCAGGGAGATACGCAGTATTTT. Drawing the rest from reference TRBV18 and TRBJ2-3, the complete variable domain is NAGVMQNPRHLVRRRGQEARLRCSPMKGHSHVYWYRQLPEEGLKFMVYLQKENIIDESGMPKERFSAEFPKEGPSILRIQQVVRGDSAAYFCASSPQGDTQYFGPGTRLTVL.

This clone is a singleton in its sample. CDR3 DNA sequence: TGTGCCAGCTCACCAATAATTGGGCAGAGAGGCACAGATACGCAGTATTTT. It is translated as CASSPIIGQRGTDTQYF. V usage is TRBV18 and J usage is TRBJ2-3; D is unclear. V lost 2 bases and J 1 base, leaving 16 bases between the germline ends. The CDR3 spans 17 residues. Germline V gene lookup returns CDR1 KGHSH and CDR2 LQKENI.

The V and J genes are TRBV12-3 or TRBV12-4 and TRBJ1-5; the D is unclear. This CDR3 spans 12 amino acids. Trimming pared 1 base from V and 11 bases from J, leaving 9 bases between. This chain's CDR3 is CASSLVVEAQHF. The CDR3 DNA reads as TGTGCCAGCAGTTTAGTCGTGGAGGCCCAGCATTTT.

Concerning this clone itself: Germline is not matched at one junction end, which may reflect a read error. The V gene is TRBV5-5, the J gene TRBJ2-4; TRBD1 agrees at 7 bases. Germline CDR1 and CDR2: SGHKS and YYEKEE (reference sequence). The CDR3 loop spans 15 amino acids. CDR3 nucleotide sequence: TGTGCAAGCATGGGACAGTTCCTAGCCAAAAACATTCAGTACTTC. Residues: CASMGQFLAKNIQYF.

This clone was counted a single time. The J gene is TRBJ2-3, the V gene TRBV18; TRBD1 matches at 10 bases. Germline V gene data show CDR1 as KGHSH and CDR2 as LQKENI. V trimming: 3 bases; J trimming: 1 base; junction bases outside the gene matches: 4. This CDR3 region has 16 residues. The CDR3 spells CASSPVGTGGTDTQYF. The CDR3 DNA reads TGTGCCAGCTCACCTGTCGGGACAGGGGGCACAGATACGCAGTATTTT.

This sequence joins TRBV19 and TRBJ1-2; D is unresolved. The CDR3 consists of 11 residues. Looked up from germline, CDR1 is LNHDA and CDR2 is SQIVND (reference sequence). V lost 5 bases and J lost 4, with 5 bases in between. The DNA of the CDR3 is TGTGCCAGTAGTTTCAGCTATGGCTACACCTTC. As protein: CASSFSYGYTF. Full variable domain (missing parts from reference TRBV19 and TRBJ1-2): DGGITQSPKYLFRKEGQNVTLSCEQNLNHDAMYWYRQDPGQGLRLIYYSQIVNDFQKGDIAEGYSVSREKKESFPLTVTSAQKNPTAFYLCASSFSYGYTFGSGTRLTVV.

The V gene is TRBV19, the J gene TRBJ2-3; 8 positions match TRBD1. CDR1 is LNHDA, CDR2 SQIVND, per germline (reference sequence). After removal of 1 base from V and 0 bases from J, the junction contained 6 bases not matched to a gene. The CDR3 extends over 17 amino acids. This CDR3 reads CASSIVGQGASTDTQYF. CDR3 bases: TGTGCCAGTAGTATAGTGGGGCAGGGGGCTAGCACAGATACGCAGTATTTT.

This clone was observed a handful of times. The rearrangement links TRBV6-5 to TRBJ1-2; no firm D call. V lost 0 bases to trimming and J lost 5 bases, with 7 bases between them. Germline CDR1 reads MNHEY; CDR2 reads SVGAGI. The CDR3 length is 13 residues. The CDR3 loop is CASSYSTSYGYTF. The CDR3 nucleotides are TGTGCCAGCAGTTACTCGACTAGTTATGGCTACACCTTC.

In its sample, this clone was seen a few times. The gene calls are TRBV6-6 and TRBJ2-7; TRBD1 is a possible D gene (5 bases). In germline, CDR1 is MNHNY, CDR2 SVGAGI (reference sequence). This CDR3 is built from 14 residues. V was pared by 2 bases and J by 2 bases, with 10 bases between. The CDR3 protein is CASSYAQGTYEQYF. CDR3 bases: TGTGCCAGCAGTTACGCCCAGGGCACCTACGAGCAGTACTTC.

V is TRBV28 and J is TRBJ1-1, with TRBD1 identical over 9 bases. The CDR3 is 15 amino acids. V was clipped by 5 bases and J by 5 bases; unmatched bases: 9. The V gene's germline CDR1 is MDHEN and CDR2 SYDVKM. The CDR3, as DNA: TGTGCCAGCAGTCCCGCACAGGGGGCGCTTACTGAAGCTTTCTTT. Translating gives CASSPAQGALTEAFF.

V and J are TRBV19 and TRBJ1-1, with D hard to call. V gave up 3 bases and J gave up 7 bases, with 9 bases separating them. The germline gives CDR1 LNHDA, CDR2 SQIVND (reference sequence). The CDR3 spans 12 residues. The CDR3 reads CASSIAKSEAFF. DNA for the CDR3: TGTGCCAGTAGTATTGCTAAGAGTGAAGCTTTCTTT. The full variable domain, in which reference TRBV19 and TRBJ1-1 provide the parts outside the CDR3, is DGGITQSPKYLFRKEGQNVTLSCEQNLNHDAMYWYRQDPGQGLRLIYYSQIVNDFQKGDIAEGYSVSREKKESFPLTVTSAQKNPTAFYLCASSIAKSEAFFGQGTRLTVV.

This clone was observed a handful of times. The chain couples TRBV6-1 to TRBJ1-1; 8 bases are a match to TRBD1. With V trimmed by 4 bases and J by 5 bases, 12 bases remained unmatched. Germline V gene sequence: CDR1 MNHNS, CDR2 SASEGT. The CDR3 covers 16 residues. CDR3 sequence reads: CASSGGPGGPRTEAFF. The CDR3 region has the DNA TGTGCCAGCAGTGGGGGGCCAGGGGGCCCACGGACTGAAGCTTTCTTT.

The chain combines TRBV5-1 with TRBJ2-1; 8 nucleotides line up with TRBD1. After removal of 5 bases from V and 2 bases from J, the junction contained 9 bases not matched to a gene. Germline CDR1 SGHRS, CDR2 YFSETQ. The CDR3 runs to 16 residues. CDR3 region: CASRQGAAGAYNEQFF. In nucleotides, the CDR3 is TGCGCCAGCAGGCAGGGGGCAGCAGGGGCCTACAATGAGCAGTTCTTC.

The chain recombines TRBV12-3 or TRBV12-4 with TRBJ1-3; 8 bases are a match to TRBD1. This CDR3 is built from 13 residues. The junction had 2 bases not matched to a gene; V was cut back by 8 bases and J by 2 bases. The CDR3 nucleotides read TGTGCCAGCTCGACAGGGGCTGGAAACACCATATATTTT. Translated: CASSTGAGNTIYF.

The chain uses TRBV5-1 and TRBJ2-3; 9 positions match TRBD2. Germline CDR1 SGHRS, CDR2 YFSETQ. With V trimmed by 3 bases and J by 1 base, 6 bases remained unmatched. This CDR3 has 16 amino acids. The CDR3 loop reads CASSSSTSGGTDTQYF. The CDR3 coding sequence is TGCGCCAGCAGCTCTTCGACTAGCGGAGGCACAGATACGCAGTATTTT.

The chain links TRBV6-5 to TRBJ2-3, with D uncertain. The V end lost 2 bases, the J end lost 2 bases, and 8 bases lay between the germline ends. Germline assignment: CDR1 MNHEY and CDR2 SVGAGI. The CDR3 is 14 amino acids. The CDR3 here is CASSYRVVTDTQYF. DNA of the CDR3: TGTGCCAGCAGTTACCGCGTTGTCACAGATACGCAGTATTTT.

This sequence joins TRBV7-2 and TRBJ2-1; D perhaps matches TRBD1 (6 bases). Germline CDR1 SGHTA, CDR2 FQGNSA. This CDR3 comprises 16 residues. The V and J ends lost 0 bases and 4 bases respectively, with 13 bases between them. The CDR3 loop reads CASSLAYATGYNEQFF. The CDR3 region has the DNA TGTGCCAGCAGCTTAGCTTACGCGACAGGTTACAATGAGCAGTTCTTC. Full variable domain (rest looked up from reference TRBV7-2 and TRBJ2-1): GAGVSQSPSNKVTEKGKDVELRCDPISGHTALYWYRQSLGQGLEFLIYFQGNSAPDKSGLPSDRFSAERTGGSVSTLTIQRTQQEDSAVYLCASSLAYATGYNEQFFGPGTRLTVL.

The genes are TRBV6-5 and TRBJ1-6; 7 positions match TRBD1. Germline CDR1 MNHEY, CDR2 SVGAGI. J was trimmed by 1 base and V by 6 bases; bases with no gene match: 0. CDR3 length: 14 residues. For the CDR3, the DNA is TGTGCCAGCAGGGGACAGTCCTATAATTCACCCCTCCACTTT. Protein: CASRGQSYNSPLHF.

The chain links TRBV6-2 or TRBV6-3 to TRBJ2-1, with D maybe TRBD1 (6 bases). Trimming stripped 5 bases from V and 4 bases from J, with 21 bases between. The V gene's germline CDR1 is MNHEY and CDR2 SVGEGT. The CDR3 contains 17 residues. This CDR3 is CASSRRTAQGQYNEQFF. The CDR3 nucleotides are TGTGCCAGCAGTAGAAGGACAGCGCAAGGACAGTACAATGAGCAGTTCTTC.

J is TRBJ1-2 and V is TRBV6-4; TRBD1 aligns across 7 bases. This CDR3 contains 14 residues. The V gene's germline CDR1 is MRHNA and CDR2 SNTAGT. V was clipped by 7 bases and J by 1 base; unmatched bases: 6. CDR3 in amino acids: CASTPTGSNYGYTF. The CDR3 region has the DNA TGTGCCAGCACCCCGACAGGGAGTAACTATGGCTACACCTTC.

The V gene is TRBV2, the J gene TRBJ1-4, with a possible D match to TRBD1 (5 bases). The CDR3 extends over 14 amino acids. Germline V gene data show CDR1 as SNHLY and CDR2 as FYNNEI. Trimming cost V 3 bases and J 7 bases, with 12 bases left between them. The CDR3 region has the DNA TGTGCCAGCAGTGAGGGGGGGATTGGTGAAAAACTGTTTTTT. Protein product: CASSEGGIGEKLFF.

This clone was observed a few times. V is TRBV2 and J is TRBJ2-3; TRBD2 matches at 8 bases. V was pared by 4 bases and J by 1 base, with 10 bases of the junction left unmatched. CDR1 is SNHLY and CDR2 is FYNNEI in the germline V gene. The CDR3 loop spans 17 amino acids. The CDR3 DNA sequence: TGTGCCAGCAGTGTGGAGCGGGAGTTATTGGGCACAGATACGCAGTATTTT. Translating it yields CASSVERELLGTDTQYF.

The chain carries TRBV12-3 or TRBV12-4 and TRBJ1-6; no reliable D call. V lost 7 bases and J lost 7, with 8 bases in between. The CDR3 extends over 12 amino acids. The CDR3 is CASNQANSPLHF. As DNA, the CDR3 is TGTGCCAGCAACCAAGCGAATTCACCCCTCCACTTT.

This sequence joins TRBV7-2 and TRBJ2-2, with D possibly matching TRBD1 (7 bases). Looked up from germline, CDR1 is SGHTA and CDR2 is FQGNSA. CDR3 length equals 16 residues. Trimming stripped 6 bases from V and 0 bases from J, with 14 bases between. In DNA, the CDR3 is TGTGCCAGCAGTCCCCGGGGGACAGCGAACACCGGGGAGCTGTTTTTT. Amino acids: CASSPRGTANTGELFF.

The table lists this clone with a few counts. The genes are TRBV18 and TRBJ1-4, with D possibly being TRBD1 (5 bases). The CDR3 extends over 15 amino acids. Germline assignment: CDR1 KGHSH and CDR2 LQKENI. With 6 bases removed from V and 4 bases from J, the gap between germline ends came to 15 bases. The CDR3: CASSGPTELNEKLFF. The CDR3 nucleotides are TGTGCCAGCTCCGGTCCGACAGAGCTTAATGAAAAACTGTTTTTT.

The V and J genes are TRBV5-1 and TRBJ2-4; D perhaps matches TRBD2 (5 bases). The CDR3 totals 15 residues. Germline CDR1 SGHRS, CDR2 YFSETQ. V lost 4 bases and J 9 bases, leaving 20 bases between the germline ends. The CDR3 spells CASSPGSGFRSIQYF. The CDR3 nucleotides are TGCGCCAGCAGCCCGGGGTCCGGGTTCCGGAGCATTCAGTACTTC.

This clone was picked up a small number of times. V gene TRBV29-1 combines with J gene TRBJ2-7, with D possibly TRBD1 on 5 matching bases. Germline CDR1 reads SQVTM; CDR2 reads ANQGSEA. The length of the CDR3 is 12 residues. Trimming took off 7 bases at V and 5 bases at J, with 15 bases between the two ends. The CDR3 sequence: CSALGFRDEQYF. The CDR3 nucleotides read TGCAGCGCCCTAGGGTTCAGGGACGAGCAGTACTTC.